The entry below describes one TCR beta chain. Its antigen is currently unknown. This sample is part of a study of OX40 agonist ivuxolimab in advanced cancers. Turning to the study itself: There were three patients with partial responses, one having hepatocellular carcinoma and two cutaneous melanoma. General study results and limits: Dosing at 0.1 to 3.0 mg/kg was accompanied by clonal expansion of CD4+ and CD8+ blood T cells by week 6.

Sequencing was performed with immunoSEQ multiplex PCR; in TCRdb, only in-frame clones are kept and a portion is missing. Of 35,000 to 45,000 clones in the sample, around three quarters were seen once. V was clipped by 6 bases and J by 1 base; unmatched bases: 5. The CDR3 spans 15 residues. The sequence derives from an adult with an advanced solid tumor such as melanoma, head and neck, liver or kidney cancer. The material sequenced was CD4+ or CD8+ T cells sorted from blood, taken in a trial of the OX40 agonist ivuxolimab. V gene TRBV23-1 combines with J gene TRBJ1-5; 8 nucleotides match TRBD1. TRBV23-1 is assigned to the ORF class and has an uncertain function. The CDR3 region has the DNA TGCGCCAGCAGGACGACAGGGGAGAGCAATCAGCCCCAGCATTTT. This sequence encodes CASRTTGESNQPQHF.